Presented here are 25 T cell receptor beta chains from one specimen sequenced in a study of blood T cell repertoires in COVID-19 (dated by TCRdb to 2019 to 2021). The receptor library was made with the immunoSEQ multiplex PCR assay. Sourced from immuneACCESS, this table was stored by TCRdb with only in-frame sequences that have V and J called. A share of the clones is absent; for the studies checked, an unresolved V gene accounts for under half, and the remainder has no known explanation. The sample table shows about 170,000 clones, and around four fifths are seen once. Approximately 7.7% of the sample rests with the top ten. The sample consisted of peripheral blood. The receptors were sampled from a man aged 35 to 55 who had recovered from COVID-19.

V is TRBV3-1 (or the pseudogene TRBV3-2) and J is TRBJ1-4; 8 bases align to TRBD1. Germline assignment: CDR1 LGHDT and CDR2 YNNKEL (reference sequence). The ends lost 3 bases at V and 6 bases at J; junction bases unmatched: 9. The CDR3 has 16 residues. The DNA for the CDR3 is TGTGCCAGCAGCCATGTACCGGGACAGGCCTATGAAAAACTGTTTTTT. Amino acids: CASSHVPGQAYEKLFF.

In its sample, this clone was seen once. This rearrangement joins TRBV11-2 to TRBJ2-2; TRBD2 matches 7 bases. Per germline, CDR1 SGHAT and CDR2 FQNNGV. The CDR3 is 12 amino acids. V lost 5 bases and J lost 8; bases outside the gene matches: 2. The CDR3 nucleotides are TGTGCCAGCAGCGGGGGAGGGGGGGAGCTGTTTTTT. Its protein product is CASSGGGGELFF.

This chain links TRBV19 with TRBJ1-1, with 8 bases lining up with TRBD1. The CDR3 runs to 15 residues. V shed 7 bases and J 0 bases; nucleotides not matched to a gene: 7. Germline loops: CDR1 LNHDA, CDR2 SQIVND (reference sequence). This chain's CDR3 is CASNPRQGMNTEAFF. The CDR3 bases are TGTGCCAGTAATCCAAGACAGGGGATGAACACTGAAGCTTTCTTT.

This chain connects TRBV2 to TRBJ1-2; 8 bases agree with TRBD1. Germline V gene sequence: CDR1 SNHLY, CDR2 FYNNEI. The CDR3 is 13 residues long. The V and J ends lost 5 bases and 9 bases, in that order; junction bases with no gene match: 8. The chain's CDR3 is CASSQGQGDSYTF. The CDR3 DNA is TGTGCCAGCAGTCAAGGACAGGGAGACAGCTACACCTTC.

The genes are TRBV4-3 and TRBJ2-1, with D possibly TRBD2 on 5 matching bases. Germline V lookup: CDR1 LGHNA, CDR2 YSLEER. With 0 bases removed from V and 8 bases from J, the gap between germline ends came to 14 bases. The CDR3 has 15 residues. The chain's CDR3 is CASSQERTRIDEQFF. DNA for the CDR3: TGCGCCAGCAGCCAAGAAAGAACTAGGATTGATGAGCAGTTCTTC.

The CDR3 loop is CASSERGLDTQYF. The CDR3 bases are TGTGCCAGCAGTGAACGGGGTTTAGATACGCAGTATTTT. This chain uses TRBV2 with TRBJ2-3, with a tentative D call TRBD2 (5 bases). This CDR3 is built from 13 residues. CDR1 and CDR2 (germline): SNHLY, FYNNEI. Deletions cut 2 bases from V and 5 bases from J, with 8 bases between.

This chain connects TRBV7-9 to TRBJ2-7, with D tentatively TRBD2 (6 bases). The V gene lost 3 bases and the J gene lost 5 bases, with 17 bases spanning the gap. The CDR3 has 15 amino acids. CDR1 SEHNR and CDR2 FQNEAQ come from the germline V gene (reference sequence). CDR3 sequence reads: CASSFVRDGVDEQYF. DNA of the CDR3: TGTGCCAGCAGCTTCGTGCGGGACGGAGTCGACGAGCAGTACTTC. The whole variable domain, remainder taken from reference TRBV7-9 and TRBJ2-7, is DTGVSQNPRHKITKRGQNVTFRCDPISEHNRLYWYRQTLGQGPEFLTYFQNEAQLEKSRLLSDRFSAERPKGSFSTLEIQRTEQGDSAMYLCASSFVRDGVDEQYFGPGTRLTVT.

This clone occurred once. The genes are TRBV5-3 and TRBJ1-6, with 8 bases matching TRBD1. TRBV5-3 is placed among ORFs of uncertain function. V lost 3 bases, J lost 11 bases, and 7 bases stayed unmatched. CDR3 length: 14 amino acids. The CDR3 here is CARSWGQAFTPLHF. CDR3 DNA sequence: TGTGCCAGAAGCTGGGGACAGGCCTTTACACCCCTCCACTTT.

CDR3 nucleotide sequence: TGTGCCATCAGTGCAGGGGGTGAGGTCACTGAAGCTTTCTTT. This codes for CAISAGGEVTEAFF. V gene TRBV10-3 combines with J gene TRBJ1-1, with 7 bases that match TRBD1. The CDR3 spans 14 residues. Losses at the gene ends were 4 bases for V and 4 bases for J; bases not matched to a gene: 6. CDR1 and CDR2 from the germline V gene are ENHRY and SYGVKD.

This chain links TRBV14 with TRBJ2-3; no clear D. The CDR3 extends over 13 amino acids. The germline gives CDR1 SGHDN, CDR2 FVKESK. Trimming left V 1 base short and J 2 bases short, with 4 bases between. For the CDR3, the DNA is TGTGCCAGCAGCCAAGTTATCACAGATACGCAGTATTTT. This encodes CASSQVITDTQYF.

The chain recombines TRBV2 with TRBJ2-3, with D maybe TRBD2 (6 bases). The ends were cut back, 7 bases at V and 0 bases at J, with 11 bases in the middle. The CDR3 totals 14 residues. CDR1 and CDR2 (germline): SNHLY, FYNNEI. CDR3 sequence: CASNPTRSTDTQYF. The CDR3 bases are TGTGCCAGCAACCCGACTAGGAGCACAGATACGCAGTATTTT. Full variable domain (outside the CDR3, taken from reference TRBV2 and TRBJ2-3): EPEVTQTPSHQVTQMGQEVILRCVPISNHLYFYWYRQILGQKVEFLVSFYNNEISEKSEIFDDQFSVERPDGSNFTLKIRSTKLEDSAMYFCASNPTRSTDTQYFGPGTRLTVL.

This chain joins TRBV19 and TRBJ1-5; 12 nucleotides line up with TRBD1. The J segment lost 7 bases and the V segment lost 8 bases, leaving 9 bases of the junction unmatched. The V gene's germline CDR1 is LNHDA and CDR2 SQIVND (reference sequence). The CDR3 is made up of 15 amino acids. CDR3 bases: TGTGCCAGTCAAAACCGGGGGACAGGGGGCCAGCCCCAGCATTTT. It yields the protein CASQNRGTGGQPQHF.

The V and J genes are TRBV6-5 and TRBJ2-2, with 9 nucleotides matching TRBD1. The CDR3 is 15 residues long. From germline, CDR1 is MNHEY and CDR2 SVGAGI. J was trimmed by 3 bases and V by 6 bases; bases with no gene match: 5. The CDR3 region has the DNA TGTGCCAGCAGGAAACAGGGGGCGGACACCGGGGAGCTGTTTTTT. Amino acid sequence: CASRKQGADTGELFF.

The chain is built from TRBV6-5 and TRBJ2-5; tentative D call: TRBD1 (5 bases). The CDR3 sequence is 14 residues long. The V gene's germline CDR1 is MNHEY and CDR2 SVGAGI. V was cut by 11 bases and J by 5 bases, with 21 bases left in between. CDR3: CAGQGWDTVETQYF. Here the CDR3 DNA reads TGTGCCGGACAAGGATGGGATACTGTGGAGACCCAGTACTTC.

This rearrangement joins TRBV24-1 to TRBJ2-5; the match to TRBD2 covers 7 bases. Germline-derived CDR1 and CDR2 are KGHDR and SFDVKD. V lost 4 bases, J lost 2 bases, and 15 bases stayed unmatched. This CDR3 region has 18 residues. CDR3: CATSDPRGERGEQETQYF. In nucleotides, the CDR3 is TGTGCCACCAGTGACCCCCGGGGGGAGCGGGGAGAACAAGAGACCCAGTACTTC.

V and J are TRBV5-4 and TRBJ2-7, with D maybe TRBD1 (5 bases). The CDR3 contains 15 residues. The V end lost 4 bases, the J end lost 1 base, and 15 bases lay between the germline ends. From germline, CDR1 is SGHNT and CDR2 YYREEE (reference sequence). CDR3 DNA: TGTGCCAGCAGCGCAAGCGCAGGGTTTTCCTACGAGCAGTACTTC. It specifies CASSASAGFSYEQYF.

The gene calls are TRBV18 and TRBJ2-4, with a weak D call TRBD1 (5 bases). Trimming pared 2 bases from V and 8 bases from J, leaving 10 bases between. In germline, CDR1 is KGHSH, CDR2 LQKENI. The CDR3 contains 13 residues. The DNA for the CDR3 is TGTGCCAGCTCACCAGGGCAGGGTGACATTCAGTACTTC. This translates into CASSPGQGDIQYF.

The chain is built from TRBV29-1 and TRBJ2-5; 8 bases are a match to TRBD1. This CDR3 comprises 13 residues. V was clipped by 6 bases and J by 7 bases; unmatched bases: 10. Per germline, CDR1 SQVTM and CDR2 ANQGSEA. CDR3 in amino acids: CSVGLGGTGTQYF. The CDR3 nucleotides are TGCAGCGTGGGGTTAGGCGGGACAGGGACCCAGTACTTC.

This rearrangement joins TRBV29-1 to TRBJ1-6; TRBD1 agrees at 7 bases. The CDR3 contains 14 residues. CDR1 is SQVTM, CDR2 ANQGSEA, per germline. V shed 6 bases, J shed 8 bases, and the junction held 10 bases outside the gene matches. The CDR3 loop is CSVRGDSSDSPLHF. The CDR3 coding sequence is TGCAGCGTGCGAGGGGACAGTTCCGATTCACCCCTCCACTTT.

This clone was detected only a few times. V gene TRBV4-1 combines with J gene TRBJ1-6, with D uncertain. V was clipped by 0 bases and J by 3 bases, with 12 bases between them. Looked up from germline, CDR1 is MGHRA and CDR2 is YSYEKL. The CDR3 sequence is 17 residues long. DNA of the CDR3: TGCGCCAGCAGCCAAGACCAAATCGCCAGCTATAATTCACCCCTCCACTTT. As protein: CASSQDQIASYNSPLHF.

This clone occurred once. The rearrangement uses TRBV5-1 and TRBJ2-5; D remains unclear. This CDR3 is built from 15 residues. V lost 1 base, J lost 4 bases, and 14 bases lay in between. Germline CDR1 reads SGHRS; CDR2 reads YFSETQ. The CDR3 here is CASSLSNSNLETQYF. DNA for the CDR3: TGCGCCAGCAGCTTGAGTAACAGTAACTTAGAGACCCAGTACTTC.

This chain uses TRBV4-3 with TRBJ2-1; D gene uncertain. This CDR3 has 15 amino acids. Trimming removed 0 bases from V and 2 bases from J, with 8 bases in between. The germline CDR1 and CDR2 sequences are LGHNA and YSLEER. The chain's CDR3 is CASSQESVPYNEQFF. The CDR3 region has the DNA TGCGCCAGCAGCCAAGAGTCGGTTCCCTACAATGAGCAGTTCTTC.

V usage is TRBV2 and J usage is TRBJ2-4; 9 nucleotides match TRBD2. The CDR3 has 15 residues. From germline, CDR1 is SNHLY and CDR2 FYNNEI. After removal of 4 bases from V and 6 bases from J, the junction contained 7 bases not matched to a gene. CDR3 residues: CASSALAGAGNIQYF. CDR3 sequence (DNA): TGTGCCAGCAGTGCCTTAGCGGGAGCGGGAAACATTCAGTACTTC.

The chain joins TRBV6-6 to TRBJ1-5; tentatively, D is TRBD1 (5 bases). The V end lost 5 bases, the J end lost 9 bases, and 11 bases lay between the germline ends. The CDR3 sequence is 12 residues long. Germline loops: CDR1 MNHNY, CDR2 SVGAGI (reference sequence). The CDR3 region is CASSRIRGPQHF. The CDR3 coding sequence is TGTGCCAGCAGTCGCATTAGGGGGCCCCAGCATTTT.

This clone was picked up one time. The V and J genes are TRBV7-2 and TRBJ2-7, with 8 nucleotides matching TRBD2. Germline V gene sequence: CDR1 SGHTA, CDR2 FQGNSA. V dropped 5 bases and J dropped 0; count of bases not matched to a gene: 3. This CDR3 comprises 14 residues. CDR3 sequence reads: CASSPSGPSYEQYF. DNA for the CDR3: TGTGCCAGCAGCCCTAGCGGGCCCTCCTACGAGCAGTACTTC.